This T cell receptor beta chain appears in the sequencing data of a study of cytomegalovirus exposure and HLA in healthy donors. The junction had 5 bases not matched to a gene; V was cut back by 0 bases and J by 3 bases. CDR3 length: 16 amino acids. CDR1 and CDR2 from the germline V gene are MGHRA and YSYEKL. Primers: 60 Vbeta forward and 13 Jbeta reverse. This table comes from immunoSEQ multiplex PCR, and its TCRdb copy is limited to in-frame clones, with some not included. This table holds about 100,000 clones, under 80% found once. V and J are TRBV4-1 and TRBJ2-3; 8 bases align to TRBD2. This TCR was recovered from a woman in her fifties or sixties in good health and CMV-seropositive. Sequencing was done on a sample of PBMCs. CDR3 protein: CASSQEPGGITDTQYF. The CDR3 DNA is TGCGCCAGCAGCCAAGAGCCGGGAGGGATTACAGATACGCAGTATTTT.